This TCR beta chain was profiled in a study of blood T cell repertoires in COVID-19. Overall study: PBMCs, B-cell-depleted T cells, or T cells provided the cDNA or gDNA that made up the material.

Assay: immunoSEQ multiplex PCR; the TCRdb copy retains only in-frame clones and omits some. The table includes around 300,000 clones, 65% to 90% detected once. Trimming removed 2 bases from V and 2 bases from J, with 12 bases in between. The CDR3 is made up of 15 amino acids. Germline lookup yields CDR1 KGHDR and CDR2 SFDVKD. Sequenced sample: peripheral blood. This sequence originates from a woman aged 65 to 85 with COVID-19, enrolled during active disease. The rearrangement uses TRBV24-1 and TRBJ2-7, with D possibly being TRBD1 (6 bases). This CDR3 reads CATSDSRQVTYEQYF. In DNA form, the CDR3 reads TGTGCCACCAGTGATTCCCGACAGGTTACCTACGAGCAGTACTTC.